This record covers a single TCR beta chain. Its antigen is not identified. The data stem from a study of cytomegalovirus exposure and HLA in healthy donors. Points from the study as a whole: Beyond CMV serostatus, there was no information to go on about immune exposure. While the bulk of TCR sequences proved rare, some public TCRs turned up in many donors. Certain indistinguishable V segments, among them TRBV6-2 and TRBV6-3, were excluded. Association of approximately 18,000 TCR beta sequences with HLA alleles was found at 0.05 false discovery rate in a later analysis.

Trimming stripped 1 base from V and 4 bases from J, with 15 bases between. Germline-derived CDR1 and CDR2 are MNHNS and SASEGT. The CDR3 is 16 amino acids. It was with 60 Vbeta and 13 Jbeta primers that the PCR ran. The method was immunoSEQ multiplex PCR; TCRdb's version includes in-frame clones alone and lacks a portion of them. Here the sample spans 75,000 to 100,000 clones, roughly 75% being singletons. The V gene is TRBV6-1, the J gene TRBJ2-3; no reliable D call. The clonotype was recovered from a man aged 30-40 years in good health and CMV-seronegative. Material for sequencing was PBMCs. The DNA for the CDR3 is TGTGCCAGCAGTGAAGAAACTACTTATGTCCCAGATACGCAGTATTTT. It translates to CASSEETTYVPDTQYF.